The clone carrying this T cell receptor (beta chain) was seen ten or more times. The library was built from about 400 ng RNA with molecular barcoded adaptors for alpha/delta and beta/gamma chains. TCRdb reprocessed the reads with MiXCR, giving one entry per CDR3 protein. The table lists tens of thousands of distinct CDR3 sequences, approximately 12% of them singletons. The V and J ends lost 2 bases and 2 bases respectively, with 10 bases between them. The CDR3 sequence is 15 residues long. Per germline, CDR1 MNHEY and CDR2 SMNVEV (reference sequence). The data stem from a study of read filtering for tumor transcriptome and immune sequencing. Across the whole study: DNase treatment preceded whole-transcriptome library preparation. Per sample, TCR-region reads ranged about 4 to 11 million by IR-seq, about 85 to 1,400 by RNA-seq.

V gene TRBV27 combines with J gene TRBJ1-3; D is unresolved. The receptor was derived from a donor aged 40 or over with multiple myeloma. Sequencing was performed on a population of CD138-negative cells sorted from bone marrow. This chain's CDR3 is CASSLEPPPGNTIYF. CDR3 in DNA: TGTGCCAGCAGTTTAGAGCCTCCCCCTGGAAACACCATATATTTT.